This section outlines one T cell receptor beta chain sequence together with its context. Its antigen remains unknown. Clones were sequenced by immunoSEQ multiplex PCR, and TCRdb holds only the in-frame ones, with some missing. The table records 60,000 to 70,000 clones, 80% to 90% of them present only once. The source of the sample is a study of siplizumab effects on memory and regulatory T cells. The study's findings and limits: Siplizumab cultures yielded proliferating Tregs whose suppressive function was not confirmed.

This CDR3 contains 14 residues. The V gene end was trimmed by 0 bases and the J gene end by 6 bases; junction bases not matched to a gene: 1. The germline V gene has CDR1 SGHRS and CDR2 YFSETQ. The clonotype originates from a human donor in good health. Source material: Tregs sorted from blood. The chain recombines TRBV5-1 with TRBJ2-1, with 9 bases aligning to TRBD2. This CDR3 reads CASSLALAGNEQFF. CDR3 sequence (DNA): TGCGCCAGCAGCTTGGCACTAGCGGGCAATGAGCAGTTCTTC.